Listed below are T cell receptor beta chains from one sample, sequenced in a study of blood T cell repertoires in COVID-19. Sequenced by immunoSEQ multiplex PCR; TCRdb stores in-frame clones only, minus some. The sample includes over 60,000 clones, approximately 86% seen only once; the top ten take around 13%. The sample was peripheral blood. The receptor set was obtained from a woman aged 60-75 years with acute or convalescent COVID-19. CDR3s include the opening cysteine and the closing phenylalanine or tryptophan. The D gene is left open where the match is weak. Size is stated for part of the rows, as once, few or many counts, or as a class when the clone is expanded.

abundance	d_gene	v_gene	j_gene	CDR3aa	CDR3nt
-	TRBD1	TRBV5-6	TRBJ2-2	CASRTGTGGGTGELFF	TGTGCCAGCAGAACCGGGACAGGAGGAGGCACCGGGGAGCTGTTTTTT
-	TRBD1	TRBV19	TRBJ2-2	CASRPGGTGVTGELFF	TGTGCCAGTCGACCAGGGGGGACAGGGGTCACCGGGGAGCTGTTTTTT
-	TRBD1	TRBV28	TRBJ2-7	CASSFRTGAYEQYF	TGTGCCAGCAGTTTTAGGACAGGGGCCTACGAGCAGTACTTC
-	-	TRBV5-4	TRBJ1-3	CASSQRGSGNTIYF	TGTGCCAGCAGCCAGCGGGGATCTGGAAACACCATATATTTT
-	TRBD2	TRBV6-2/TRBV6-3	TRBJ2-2	CASSFGRAGGSSGELFF	TGTGCCAGCAGTTTCGGGAGAGCGGGGGGATCGTCCGGGGAGCTGTTTTTT
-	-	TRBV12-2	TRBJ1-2	CASRTERLRNYGYTF	TGTGCAAGTCGCACCGAGCGTTTAAGGAACTATGGCTACACCTTC
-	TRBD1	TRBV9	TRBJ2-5	CASSAGTGAQTQYF	TGTGCCAGCAGCGCTGGGACAGGGGCGCAGACCCAGTACTTC
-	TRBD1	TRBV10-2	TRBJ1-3	CASSDRRQGVNTIYF	TGCGCCAGCAGTGACCGCCGACAGGGCGTAAACACCATATATTTT
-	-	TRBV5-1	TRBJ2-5	CASSLDPQGETQYF	TGCGCCAGCAGCTTGGATCCTCAGGGGGAGACCCAGTACTTC
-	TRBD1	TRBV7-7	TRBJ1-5	CASSSAGTVNQPQHF	TGTGCCAGCAGCTCAGCCGGGACAGTTAATCAGCCCCAGCATTTT
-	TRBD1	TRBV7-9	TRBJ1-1	CASSLTGGLGTEAFF	TGTGCCAGCAGCTTAACAGGGGGTCTCGGCACTGAAGCTTTCTTT
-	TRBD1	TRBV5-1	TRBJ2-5	CASRGSGGRETQYF	TGCGCCAGCAGGGGTTCAGGGGGCCGGGAGACCCAGTACTTC
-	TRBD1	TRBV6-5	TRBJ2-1	CASTDRGGIKQFF	TGTGCCAGCACGGACAGGGGAGGGATCAAGCAGTTCTTC
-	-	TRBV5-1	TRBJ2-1	CASSYKKDSRDEQFF	TGCGCCAGCAGTTACAAAAAGGACAGTCGAGATGAGCAGTTCTTC
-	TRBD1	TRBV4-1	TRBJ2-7	CASSQVAGTGAEQYF	TGCGCCAGCAGCCAAGTAGCTGGGACAGGGGCCGAGCAGTACTTC
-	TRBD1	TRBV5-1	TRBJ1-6	CASSGTGDSPLHF	TGCGCCAGCAGCGGCACAGGGGACTCACCCCTCCACTTT
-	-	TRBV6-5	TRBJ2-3	CASSATRGTDTQYF	TGTGCCAGCAGCGCCACCAGGGGCACAGATACGCAGTATTTT
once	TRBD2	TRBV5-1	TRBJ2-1	CASSRGGSSYNEQFF	TGCGCCAGCAGCCGGGGCGGGAGCTCCTACAATGAGCAGTTCTTC
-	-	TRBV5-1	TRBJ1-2	CASSLVTGHGYTF	TGCGCCAGCAGCTTAGTGACGGGTCACGGCTACACCTTC
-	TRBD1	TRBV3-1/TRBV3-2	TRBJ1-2	CASSQSVRDSGTWNGYTF	TGTGCCAGCAGCCAATCAGTGCGGGACAGCGGAACATGGAATGGCTACACCTTC
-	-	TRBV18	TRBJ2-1	CASSPLDRGNEQFF	TGTGCCAGCTCACCGTTAGACAGAGGCAATGAGCAGTTCTTC
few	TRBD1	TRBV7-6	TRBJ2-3	CASSLAGTGSDTQYF	TGTGCCAGCAGCTTAGCTGGGACAGGGTCAGATACGCAGTATTTT
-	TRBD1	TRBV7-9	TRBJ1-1	CASSHRQGARTEAFF	TGTGCCAGCAGCCACCGACAGGGGGCGCGTACTGAAGCTTTCTTT
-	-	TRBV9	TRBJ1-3	CASSVPRGEAGLTGNTIYF	TGTGCCAGCAGCGTACCCCGGGGGGAGGCAGGTCTAACTGGAAACACCATATATTTT
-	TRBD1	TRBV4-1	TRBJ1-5	CASSQSDRGYQPQHF	TGCGCCAGCAGCCAAAGCGACAGGGGGTATCAGCCCCAGCATTTT
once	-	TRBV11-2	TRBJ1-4	CASSLGSYEKLFF	TGTGCCAGCAGCTTAGGCAGTTATGAAAAACTGTTTTTT
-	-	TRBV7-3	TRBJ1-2	CASSLAAGGPFGYTF	TGTGCCAGCAGCTTGGCAGCGGGGGGGCCATTTGGCTACACCTTC
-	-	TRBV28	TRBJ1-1	CASSLYQSGGEAFF	TGTGCCAGCAGTTTATACCAGAGCGGAGGTGAAGCTTTCTTT
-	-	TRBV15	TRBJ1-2	CATSSPGQPNYGYTF	TGTGCCACCAGCAGCCCAGGACAGCCCAACTATGGCTACACCTTC
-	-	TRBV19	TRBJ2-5	CASSKSRDTRETQYF	TGTGCCAGTAGTAAGTCCCGGGACACCCGGGAGACCCAGTACTTC
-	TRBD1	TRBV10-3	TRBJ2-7	CAISEPTGGSYEQYF	TGTGCCATCAGTGAGCCGACAGGGGGCTCCTACGAGCAGTACTTC
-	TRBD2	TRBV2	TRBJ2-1	CASSGRTSGGRKQFF	TGTGCCAGCAGTGGACGGACTAGCGGGGGGCGGAAGCAGTTCTTC
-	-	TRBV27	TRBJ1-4	CASSLSFTGSNEKLFF	TGTGCCAGCAGTTTAAGCTTCACAGGATCTAATGAAAAACTGTTTTTT
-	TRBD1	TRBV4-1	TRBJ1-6	CASSQSGTAWDNSPLHF	TGCGCCAGCAGCCAATCCGGGACAGCATGGGATAATTCACCCCTCCACTTT
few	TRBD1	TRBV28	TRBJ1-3	CASSLPGTVSGNTIYF	TGTGCCAGCAGTTTACCGGGGACAGTCTCTGGAAACACCATATATTTT
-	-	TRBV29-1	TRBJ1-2	CSVEEVRAGGDYTF	TGCAGCGTTGAAGAAGTGAGAGCGGGCGGGGACTACACCTTC
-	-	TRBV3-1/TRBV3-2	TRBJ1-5	CASGLGRTSNQPQHF	TGTGCCAGCGGGCTGGGCAGAACGAGCAATCAGCCCCAGCATTTT
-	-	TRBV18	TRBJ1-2	CASSPSGNYGYTF	TGTGCCAGCTCACCAAGCGGAAACTATGGCTACACCTTC
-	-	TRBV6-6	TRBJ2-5	CASSYLKETQYF	TGTGCCAGCAGTTACCTTAAAGAGACCCAGTACTTC
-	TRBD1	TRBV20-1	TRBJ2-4	CSAIQGNIQYF	TGCAGTGCTATACAGGGGAACATTCAGTACTTC
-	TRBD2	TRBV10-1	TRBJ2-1	CASSDGGGVDEQFF	TGCGCCAGCAGTGACGGCGGGGGGGTGGATGAGCAGTTCTTC
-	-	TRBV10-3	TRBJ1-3	CAISDFQTPSSGNTIYF	TGTGCCATCAGTGATTTTCAGACTCCAAGCTCTGGAAACACCATATATTTT
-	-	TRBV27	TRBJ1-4	CASSFTGQGNEKLFF	TGTGCCAGCAGTTTTACAGGGCAGGGGAATGAAAAACTGTTTTTT
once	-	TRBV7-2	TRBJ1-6	CASSSAGAGQGNSPLHF	TGTGCCAGCAGCTCAGCAGGTGCAGGGCAGGGAAATTCACCCCTCCACTTT